The TCR beta chain under discussion was sequenced for a study of T cells in tuberculosis. Study-wide context: This South African cohort compared adolescents with or without latent tuberculosis against adults with active tuberculosis.

Whole-study findings and limits: Active tuberculosis patients had shorter CDR3-alpha; the beta difference was nonsignificant. Cases with active tuberculosis were adults, while controls were adolescents. GMM-specific TCRs were nearer to active tuberculosis alpha repertoires, suggesting expansion.

Sequenced by immunoSEQ multiplex PCR; TCRdb stores in-frame clones only, minus some. Of 30,000 to 35,000 clones in the sample, more than 85% were seen once. CDR1 is SQVTM and CDR2 is ANQGSEA in the germline V gene. The CDR3 extends over 12 amino acids. The germline V and J ends were trimmed by 6 bases and 1 base, with 9 bases remaining between them. As regards this clone: No antigen is known for it.

V and J are TRBV29-1 and TRBJ1-1; D ambiguous. Sequenced input: PBMCs. This TCR was sampled from a donor aged 5 to 30 with latent tuberculosis or without tuberculosis infection. The CDR3 protein is CSVGYRNTEAFF. The CDR3, as DNA: TGCAGCGTCGGATACAGGAACACTGAAGCTTTCTTT. Complete variable domain (other parts from reference TRBV29-1 and TRBJ1-1): SAVISQKPSRDICQRGTSLTIQCQVDSQVTMMFWYRQQPGQSLTLIATANQGSEATYESGFVIDKFPISRPNLTFSTLTVSNMSPEDSSIYLCSVGYRNTEAFFGQGTRLTVV.